A single sample gave rise to the 32 T cell receptor beta chains below, sequenced in a study of vaccination and CD4 T cells after COVID-19. Scientists ran DNA taken from cultured CD4+ T cells through the Oncomine TCR Beta short-read assay for sequencing. One entry per CDR3 protein results from TCRdb running MiXCR on the PCR reads. Found here are 13,000 or so distinct CDR3 sequences, less than 50% of them singletons; the top ten hold roughly 9.2%. Their target antigens are unknown. Treatment in this sample: roughly ten-day PBMC culture with coronavirus spike peptide pools or control peptides (ViraFEST assay). The sequencing used CD4+ T cells from blood, cultured in vitro, collected after SARS-CoV-2 vaccination. The receptors here all came from a human donor who had recovered from COVID-19.

This clonotype has a handful of counts. This chain connects TRBV20-1 to TRBJ1-6, with unresolved D. CDR3 length: 12 residues. The germline V and J ends were trimmed by 0 bases and 7 bases, with 4 bases remaining between them. Germline assignment: CDR1 DFQATT and CDR2 SNEGSKA (reference sequence). CDR3 nucleotides: TGCAGTGCTAGAGATTTGAATTCACCCCTCCACTTT. It encodes CSARDLNSPLHF.

This clonotype appeared a few times. The V call is TRBV20-1, the J call TRBJ2-5; 8 nucleotides agree with TRBD1. Losses at the gene ends were 5 bases for V and 4 bases for J; bases not matched to a gene: 6. This CDR3 has 13 residues. Germline assignment: CDR1 DFQATT and CDR2 SNEGSKA (reference sequence). CDR3 DNA sequence: TGCAGTGCTGGACAGGGAGTGGGAGAGACCCAGTACTTC. This encodes CSAGQGVGETQYF.

This clonotype occurred a few times. Here the CDR3 reads CASRQGNTEAFF. In nucleotides, the CDR3 is TGTGCCAGCAGACAGGGGAACACTGAAGCTTTCTTT. This chain connects TRBV6-2 or TRBV6-3 to TRBJ1-1; TRBD1 is a possible D gene (6 bases). This CDR3 has 12 amino acids. The germline CDR1 and CDR2 sequences are MNHEY and SVGEGT. Trimming left V 6 bases short and J 1 base short, with 6 bases between.

J is TRBJ2-7 and V is TRBV27, with D tentatively TRBD1 (6 bases). Trimming removed 5 bases from V and 2 bases from J, with 13 bases in between. This CDR3 is built from 14 residues. From germline, CDR1 is MNHEY and CDR2 SMNVEV (reference sequence). CDR3 coding DNA: TGTGCCAGCAGTCCCACAAGGACAGCCTACGAGCAGTACTTC. It encodes CASSPTRTAYEQYF.

This chain joins TRBV2 and TRBJ2-2, with D unresolved. The V end was cut by 8 bases, the J end by 3 bases, with 13 bases between. Per the germline V gene, CDR1 is SNHLY and CDR2 is FYNNEI. There are 14 residues in the CDR3. The CDR3 sequence: CASAPGADTGELFF. DNA for the CDR3: TGTGCCAGCGCCCCGGGCGCGGACACCGGGGAGCTGTTTTTT. The whole variable domain, remainder taken from reference TRBV2 and TRBJ2-2, is EPEVTQTPSHQVTQMGQEVILRCVPISNHLYFYWYRQILGQKVEFLVSFYNNEISEKSEIFDDQFSVERPDGSNFTLKIRSTKLEDSAMYFCASAPGADTGELFFGEGSRLTVL.

J is TRBJ2-7 and V is TRBV10-3; 10 nucleotides match TRBD2. V lost 6 bases and J lost 4; bases outside the gene matches: 6. Germline V gives CDR1 ENHRY, CDR2 SYGVKD. The CDR3 is 14 amino acids. CDR3 sequence reads: CAIRGAGGPYEQYF. CDR3 nucleotide sequence: TGTGCCATCAGGGGAGCGGGAGGGCCTTACGAGCAGTACTTC.

In regard to this clonotype: Since the CDR3 does not end with the conserved phenylalanine or tryptophan, this likely comes from a read error. The V and J genes are TRBV19 and TRBJ2-5, with TRBD1 matching 9 bases. This CDR3 region has 13 residues. The germline V gene has CDR1 LNHDA and CDR2 SQIVND (reference sequence). Germline trimming cut 6 bases from V and 5 bases from J; bases unmatched to any gene: 4. The CDR3 DNA is TGTGCCAGTAGACTGACAGGGGGGGAGACCCAGTACTAC. Its translation is CASRLTGGETQYY.

This clonotype appeared a few times. This rearrangement joins TRBV7-2 to TRBJ2-3; D not resolved. The germline V gene encodes CDR1 SGHTA and CDR2 FQGNSA. V was cut by 1 base and J by 2 bases, with 7 bases left in between. The CDR3 length is 14 residues. The CDR3 protein is CASSLGHSTDTQYF. CDR3 nucleotides: TGTGCCAGCAGCTTAGGGCATTCCACAGATACGCAGTATTTT.

The J gene is TRBJ1-1, the V gene TRBV20-1; D remains ambiguous. The CDR3 has 11 amino acids. V dropped 6 bases and J dropped 5 bases, with 10 bases sitting between them. Germline CDR1 reads DFQATT; CDR2 reads SNEGSKA (reference sequence). The CDR3 region is CSAEMDTEAFF. The CDR3 nucleotides read TGCAGTGCCGAAATGGATACTGAAGCTTTCTTT.

This clonotype has only a few counts. This chain uses TRBV6-2 or TRBV6-3 with TRBJ2-2, with 8 bases identical to TRBD2. Germline lookup yields CDR1 MNHEY and CDR2 SVGEGT. The CDR3 extends over 14 amino acids. The J segment lost 6 bases and the V segment lost 6 bases, leaving 6 bases of the junction unmatched. The CDR3 DNA sequence: TGTGCCAGCAGCAAAGGGACTAGTGCCGGGGAGCTGTTTTTT. It specifies CASSKGTSAGELFF.

V and J are TRBV11-1 and TRBJ1-1; D is uncertain. Germline assignment: CDR1 SGHAT and CDR2 FQDESV (reference sequence). The germline V and J ends were trimmed by 8 bases and 1 base, with 14 bases remaining between them. The CDR3 is 14 residues long. CDR3 sequence (DNA): TGTGCCAGCGTTCAGACCCGGCAGAACACTGAAGCTTTCTTT. It is translated as CASVQTRQNTEAFF.

This clonotype was recorded a few times. The CDR3, as DNA: TGTGCCAGCAGTGAACAGGGGGGAGGCTACACCTTC. Protein product: CASSEQGGGYTF. The rearrangement uses TRBV12-3 or TRBV12-4 and TRBJ1-2, with 8 bases aligning to TRBD1. The CDR3 totals 12 residues. J was trimmed by 8 bases and V by 5 bases; bases with no gene match: 4.

The chain employs TRBV7-8 and TRBJ2-4, with a tentative D call TRBD2 (7 bases). Germline V gives CDR1 SGHVS, CDR2 FQNEAQ. V was cut by 1 base and J by 2 bases, with 9 bases left in between. The CDR3 runs to 15 residues. CDR3 sequence reads: CASSLDGGPKNIQYF. The DNA of the CDR3 is TGTGCCAGCAGCTTAGACGGGGGGCCCAAAAACATTCAGTACTTC.

The chain uses TRBV24-1 and TRBJ2-1; D might be TRBD2 (6 bases). This CDR3 is built from 17 residues. Trimming removed 3 bases from V and 0 bases from J, with 14 bases in between. Germline CDR1 and CDR2: KGHDR and SFDVKD. The CDR3 nucleotides read TGTGCCACCAGTGATCGACTAGGTTTGGGCTCCTACAATGAGCAGTTCTTC. This sequence encodes CATSDRLGLGSYNEQFF.

J is TRBJ2-5 and V is TRBV5-4; TRBD1 matches at 7 bases. The length of the CDR3 is 15 residues. Germline values: CDR1 SGHNT, CDR2 YYREEE (reference sequence). J was trimmed by 5 bases and V by 0 bases; bases with no gene match: 7. CDR3 loop: CASSLEAGGMETQYF. In DNA, the CDR3 is TGTGCCAGCAGCTTGGAGGCAGGGGGTATGGAGACCCAGTACTTC.

V and J are TRBV6-5 and TRBJ1-2; no firm D call. This CDR3 has 11 residues. V was cut by 3 bases and J by 4 bases, with 3 bases left in between. Germline lookup yields CDR1 MNHEY and CDR2 SVGAGI. The CDR3 loop reads CASSYSYGYTF. The DNA of the CDR3 is TGTGCCAGCAGTTATTCCTATGGCTACACCTTC.

This clonotype was seen more than once but under ten times. The chain has TRBV20-1 and TRBJ1-1, with D perhaps matching TRBD1 (6 bases). CDR1 is DFQATT, CDR2 SNEGSKA, per germline (reference sequence). The CDR3 length is 12 residues. With 3 bases removed from V and 4 bases from J, the gap between germline ends came to 9 bases. As DNA, the CDR3 is TGCAGTGCTAGGAACAGGGCCACTGAAGCTTTCTTT. Protein sequence: CSARNRATEAFF.

In its sample, this clonotype was seen once. The V and J genes are TRBV6-2 or TRBV6-3 and TRBJ1-2; D gene uncertain. Germline V gives CDR1 MNHEY, CDR2 SVGEGT. CDR3 length equals 11 residues. Between the trimmed V and J ends, which lost 5 bases and 12 bases, there was a span of 13 bases. The CDR3 is CASSPDGPHTF. CDR3 coding DNA: TGTGCCAGCAGTCCCGACGGCCCCCACACCTTC.

The rearrangement uses TRBV7-2 and TRBJ2-2, with 8 bases fitting TRBD1. Germline CDR1 and CDR2: SGHTA and FQGNSA. There are 16 residues in the CDR3. The V gene end was trimmed by 1 base and the J gene end by 5 bases; junction bases not matched to a gene: 6. The DNA of the CDR3 is TGTGCCAGCAGCTTAGGGTCGAACAGGGGGACCGGGGAGCTGTTTTTT. Encoded protein: CASSLGSNRGTGELFF.

In regard to this clonotype: One end of the junction does not line up with germline, which may come from a read error. The chain uses TRBV29-1 and TRBJ2-1, with 8 bases that match TRBD1. This CDR3 is built from 11 residues. Per the germline V gene, CDR1 is SQVTM and CDR2 is ANQGSEA. CDR3 amino acids: CSVDLTGVGPF. The CDR3 nucleotides are TGCAGCGTTGATCTGACAGGGGTTGGGCCCTTC.

The V gene is TRBV15, the J gene TRBJ2-4, with D unclear. Between the trimmed V and J ends, which lost 2 bases and 0 bases, there was a span of 5 bases. Germline values: CDR1 LNHNV, CDR2 YYDKDF (reference sequence). This CDR3 region has 14 residues. CDR3 region: CATSRTLAKNIQYF. The CDR3 coding sequence is TGTGCCACCAGCAGAACATTAGCCAAAAACATTCAGTACTTC.

The gene calls are TRBV20-1 and TRBJ1-1; no clear D. This CDR3 has 15 residues. The germline V and J ends were trimmed by 5 bases and 5 bases, with 21 bases remaining between them. Germline V gene sequence: CDR1 DFQATT, CDR2 SNEGSKA (reference sequence). CDR3 nucleotide sequence: TGCAGTGCTGCGGGCAGACCTTTACCGGATACTGAAGCTTTCTTT. Translated: CSAAGRPLPDTEAFF.

There are a few counts of this clonotype. In DNA form, the CDR3 reads TGCAGTGCTAGGTCGGCATTAGGTCAGCCCCAGCATTTT. Its protein product is CSARSALGQPQHF. The chain joins TRBV20-1 to TRBJ1-5; D gene uncertain. The ends were cut back, 3 bases at V and 6 bases at J, with 12 bases in the middle. Germline CDR1 and CDR2: DFQATT and SNEGSKA (reference sequence). CDR3 length equals 13 residues.

This clonotype was picked up one time. The chain carries TRBV6-2 or TRBV6-3 and TRBJ1-6; 7 nucleotides line up with TRBD1. The CDR3 is 18 amino acids. The germline CDR1 and CDR2 sequences are MNHEY and SVGEGT. The V segment lost 6 bases and the J segment 2 bases; nucleotides outside the gene matches: 13. In DNA form, the CDR3 reads TGTGCCAGCAGGAAGAGGACAGGCCGGGAACCCTATAATTCACCCCTCCACTTT. Protein sequence: CASRKRTGREPYNSPLHF.

This clonotype was counted a few times. This chain connects TRBV5-5 to TRBJ2-7; D is unclear. The CDR3 is made up of 12 amino acids. V lost 4 bases, J lost 7 bases, and 12 bases lay in between. Germline CDR1 reads SGHKS; CDR2 reads YYEKEE (reference sequence). In DNA, the CDR3 is TGTGCCAGCAGCCCGACGGCCCAAGAGCAGTACTTC. Its translation: CASSPTAQEQYF.

V is TRBV24-1 and J is TRBJ2-3; 8 bases map to TRBD2. This CDR3 region has 14 residues. Germline loops: CDR1 KGHDR, CDR2 SFDVKD. V dropped 5 bases and J dropped 3; count of bases not matched to a gene: 3. Here the CDR3 reads CATSVAGRTDTQYF. The DNA for the CDR3 is TGTGCCACCAGTGTAGCGGGAAGAACAGATACGCAGTATTTT.

The rearrangement joins TRBV19 to TRBJ1-1; D might be TRBD1 (5 bases). The germline V and J ends were trimmed by 4 bases and 1 base, with 10 bases remaining between them. The CDR3 is 14 residues long. In germline, CDR1 is LNHDA, CDR2 SQIVND (reference sequence). The CDR3 nucleotides are TGTGCCAGTAGTAACAACGGACAGAACACTGAAGCTTTCTTT. This codes for CASSNNGQNTEAFF.

This chain connects TRBV24-1 to TRBJ2-4; 13 bases align to TRBD2. CDR3 length equals 18 residues. Trimming at V came to 12 bases and at J to 0 bases, leaving 13 bases not matched to a gene. Germline V CDR1 and CDR2: KGHDR, SFDVKD. Here the CDR3 DNA reads TGTGCCGCGCCTTTGGGACTAGCGGGGCCCCTAGCCAAAAACATTCAGTACTTC. It translates to CAAPLGLAGPLAKNIQYF.

This clonotype showed up just a few times. CDR3 bases: TGTGCCAGCAAAAGGACAGGGGTGATTAACGGCAATCAGCCCCAGCATTTT. This encodes CASKRTGVINGNQPQHF. The chain combines TRBV28 with TRBJ1-5, with 9 bases identical to TRBD1. In germline, CDR1 is MDHEN, CDR2 SYDVKM. The trim removed 7 bases at V and 2 bases at J, leaving 12 bases unmatched. The CDR3 is made up of 17 amino acids.

The V call is TRBV20-1, the J call TRBJ1-6; weak D call: TRBD1 (5 bases). There are 14 residues in the CDR3. CDR1 DFQATT and CDR2 SNEGSKA come from the germline V gene (reference sequence). V lost 2 bases to trimming and J lost 6 bases, with 11 bases between them. The CDR3 region is CSARPMGPNSPLHF. DNA for the CDR3: TGCAGTGCTAGACCAATGGGGCCTAATTCACCCCTCCACTTT.

The chain joins TRBV11-3 to TRBJ2-2; D is unclear. This CDR3 comprises 16 residues. V lost 6 bases and J 2 bases, leaving 16 bases between the germline ends. The germline V gene has CDR1 SGHNT and CDR2 YENEEA. The CDR3 sequence: CASSRYQVSNTGELFF. CDR3 nucleotide sequence: TGTGCCAGCAGTCGTTATCAGGTTTCAAACACCGGGGAGCTGTTTTTT.

The chain uses TRBV20-1 and TRBJ2-7; the match to TRBD2 covers 7 bases. Germline CDR1 is DFQATT and CDR2 is SNEGSKA (reference sequence). The CDR3 runs to 15 residues. V shed 0 bases, J shed 6 bases, and the junction held 11 bases outside the gene matches. In DNA, the CDR3 is TGCAGTGCTAGAGACCGAAGGGGACTAACAGGCGAGCAGTACTTC. This gives the protein CSARDRRGLTGEQYF.